This T cell receptor (beta chain) emerged from a study of blood T cell repertoires in COVID-19. The CDR3 loop spans 13 amino acids. Germline CDR1 WNHNN, CDR2 SYGVQD (reference sequence). Trimming shortened V by 6 bases and J by 4 bases, and 12 bases separated the two germline ends. Measured with immunoSEQ multiplex PCR; TCRdb has only the in-frame clones, and not every one. Of tens of thousands of clones in the sample, about 90% were seen once. V and J are TRBV10-1 and TRBJ1-1; the D is unclear. The clonotype was recovered from a human donor with active COVID-19. The donor label of this sample is uncertain. The sequencing sample was made of peripheral blood. The CDR3 DNA sequence: TGCGCCAGCAGACGGGATAGAGTCACTGAAGCTTTCTTT. Translation gives CASRRDRVTEAFF.